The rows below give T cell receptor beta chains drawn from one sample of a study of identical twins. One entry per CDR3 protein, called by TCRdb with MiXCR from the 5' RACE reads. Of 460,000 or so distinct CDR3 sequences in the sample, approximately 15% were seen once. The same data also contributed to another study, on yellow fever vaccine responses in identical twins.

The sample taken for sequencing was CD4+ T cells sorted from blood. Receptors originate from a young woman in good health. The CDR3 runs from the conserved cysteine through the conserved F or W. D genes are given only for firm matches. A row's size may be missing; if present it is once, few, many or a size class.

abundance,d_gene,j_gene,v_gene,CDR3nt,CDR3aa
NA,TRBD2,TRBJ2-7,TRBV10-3,TGTGCCATCAGTGAGTCGCGGGAGGGCCACGAGCAGTACTTC,CAISESREGHEQYF
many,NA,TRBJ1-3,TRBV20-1,TGCAGTGCTAGAGATTATCCAGGGGAATATTTT,CSARDYPGEYF
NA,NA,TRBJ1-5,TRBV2,TGTGCCAGCTCGGTCTTTTCGGGGGATCAGCCCCAGCATTTT,CASSVFSGDQPQHF
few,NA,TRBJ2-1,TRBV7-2,TGTGCCAGCAGCTCACTAGGCCCCGGGGGTGAGCAGTTCTTC,CASSSLGPGGEQFF
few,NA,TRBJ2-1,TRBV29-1,TGCAGCGTTGGGCTGAGCTCCTACAATGAGCAGTTCTTC,CSVGLSSYNEQFF
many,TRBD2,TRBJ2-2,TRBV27,TGTGCCAGCAGTACCCGAGGGAGTAGCGGGGGTGAGACCGGGGAGCTGTTTTTT,CASSTRGSSGGETGELFF
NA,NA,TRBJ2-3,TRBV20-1,TGCAGTGCTAGTCTCCAGGGAGACACAGATACGCAGTATTTT,CSASLQGDTDTQYF
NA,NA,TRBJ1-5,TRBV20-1,TGCAGTGCCTTCGACCGCAATCAGCCCCAGCATTTT,CSAFDRNQPQHF
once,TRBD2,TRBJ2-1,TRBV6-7,TGTGCCAGCAGTTACCCTTGGGACTATCCACAGCAGTTCTTC,CASSYPWDYPQQFF
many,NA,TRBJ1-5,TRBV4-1,TGCGCCAGCAGCCAAGATCTCGGGACAACTTATCAGCCCCAGCATTTT,CASSQDLGTTYQPQHF
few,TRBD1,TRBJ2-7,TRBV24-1,TGTGCCACCAGTGATTTGAAGACAGGGAAGGGATCTCAGCAGTACTTC,CATSDLKTGKGSQQYF
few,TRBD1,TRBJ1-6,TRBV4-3,TGCGCCAGCAGCCAAGGGGGGCCGGGACAGGGGGTAATCACCCTCCACTTT,CASSQGGPGQGVITLHF
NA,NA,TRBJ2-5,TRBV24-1,TGTGCCACCAGTGAACCGGGCAGGGAGACCCAGTACTTC,CATSEPGRETQYF
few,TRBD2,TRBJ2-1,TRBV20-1,TGCAGTGCTAGACGGGAGGGCCGATCCTACAATGAGCAGTTCTTC,CSARREGRSYNEQFF
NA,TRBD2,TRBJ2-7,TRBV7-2,TGTGCCAGCAGCTTAGTTAGTCTAGCGGGAACGTACGAGCAGTACTTC,CASSLVSLAGTYEQYF
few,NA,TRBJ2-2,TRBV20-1,TGCAGTGCCCCCCCTAAGCGGAGCACCGGGGAGCTGTTTTTT,CSAPPKRSTGELFF
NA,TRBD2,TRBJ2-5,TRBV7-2,TGTGCCAGCAGCTTAGCGGGGACTAGCGCACAAGAGACCCAGTACTTC,CASSLAGTSAQETQYF
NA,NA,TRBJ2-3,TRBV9,TGTGCCAGCAGCGTAGATGGCCGGGGAAGTAGAGGCACAGATACGCAGTATTTT,CASSVDGRGSRGTDTQYF
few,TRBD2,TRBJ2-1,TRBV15,TGTGCCACCAGGACTAGCGGGAGAGATGAGCAGTTCTTC,CATRTSGRDEQFF
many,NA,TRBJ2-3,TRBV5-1,TGCGCCAGCAGCTCGGATGGGGAGAGGGCAGATACGCAGTATTTT,CASSSDGERADTQYF
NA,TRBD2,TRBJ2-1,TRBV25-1,TGTGCCAGCAGTGGGGGGACTAGCGGTCCTACAGGTGAGCAGTTCTTC,CASSGGTSGPTGEQFF
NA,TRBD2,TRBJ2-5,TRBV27,TGTGCCAGCAGTCCAGTAGCGGGGGGGACCTCGTCCCAGTACTTC,CASSPVAGGTSSQYF
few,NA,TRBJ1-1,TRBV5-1,TGCGCCAGCAGCCTGTCCATGCAGGGCTCTGAAGCTTTCTTT,CASSLSMQGSEAFF
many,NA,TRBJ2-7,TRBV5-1,TGCGCCAGCAGTGTCAACTCCTACGAGCAGTACTTC,CASSVNSYEQYF
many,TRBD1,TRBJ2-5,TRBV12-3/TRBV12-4,TGTGCCAGCAGTACCCGGACAGGGGGCGAAGAGACCCAGTACTTC,CASSTRTGGEETQYF
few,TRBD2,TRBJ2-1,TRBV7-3,TGTGCCAGCAGCTTAATGTCGGGGGGCTACAATGAGCAGTTCTTC,CASSLMSGGYNEQFF
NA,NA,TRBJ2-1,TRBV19,TGTGCCAGTAGGCAGGGTGCTGCCTACAATGAGCAGTTCTTC,CASRQGAAYNEQFF
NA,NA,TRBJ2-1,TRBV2,TGTGCCAGCAGGGAATGGAACTACAATGAGCAGTTCTTC,CASREWNYNEQFF
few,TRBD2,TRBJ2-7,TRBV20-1,TGCAGCCCCGGACTAGCGGGAGGACAATACGAGCAGTACTTC,CSPGLAGGQYEQYF
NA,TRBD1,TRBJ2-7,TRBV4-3,TGCGCCAGCAGCCAAGGGAGACAGGGTAACCACGAGCAGTACTTC,CASSQGRQGNHEQYF
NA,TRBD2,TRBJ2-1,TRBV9,TGTGCCAGCCAACCGGGACTAGCGGGCTACAATGAGCAGTTCTTC,CASQPGLAGYNEQFF
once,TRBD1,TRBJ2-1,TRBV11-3,TGTGCCAGCAGCCCCGACGGACAGGGGGCAGGTAATGAGCAGTTCTTC,CASSPDGQGAGNEQFF
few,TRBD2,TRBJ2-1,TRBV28,TGTGCCCCAACATCGGGTCTAGCGGCAGATTACAATGAGCAGTTCTTC,CAPTSGLAADYNEQFF
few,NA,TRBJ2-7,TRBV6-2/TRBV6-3,TGTGCCAGCAAGGGGACCCTGATAACCTACGAGCAGTACTTC,CASKGTLITYEQYF
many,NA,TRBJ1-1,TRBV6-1,TGTGCCAGCACCCAAAGAATGAGGGGACACACTGAAGCTTTCTTT,CASTQRMRGHTEAFF
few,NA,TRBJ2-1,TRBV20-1,TGCAGTGCGGTAAAGCGGCGACAGTACAATGAGCAGTTCTTC,CSAVKRRQYNEQFF
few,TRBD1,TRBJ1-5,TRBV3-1,TGTGCCAGCAGCTCCGGGACAGGTACTAATCAGCCCCAGCATTTT,CASSSGTGTNQPQHF
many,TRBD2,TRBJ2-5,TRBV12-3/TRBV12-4,TGTGCCAGCAAGCCCCCAGCGGGGGGACAAGAGACCCAGTACTTC,CASKPPAGGQETQYF
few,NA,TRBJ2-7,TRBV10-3,TGTGCCATCAGTGAGCCCGCCCACGAGCAGTACTTC,CAISEPAHEQYF
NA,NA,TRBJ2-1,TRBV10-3,TGTGCCATCAGTCCAAATGCAGCTAATGAGCAGTTCTTC,CAISPNAANEQFF
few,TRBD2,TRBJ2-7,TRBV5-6,TGTGCCAGCAGCTTGGGCAGACTAGCGGGAGGGGAGCAGTACTTC,CASSLGRLAGGEQYF
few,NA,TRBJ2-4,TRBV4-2,TGTGCCAGCAGCCAAGTACTGGGGGAAGCCAAAAACATTCAGTACTTC,CASSQVLGEAKNIQYF
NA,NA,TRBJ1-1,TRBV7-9,TGTGCCAGCGGCCACTCAAAGAGCACTGAAGCTTTCTTT,CASGHSKSTEAFF
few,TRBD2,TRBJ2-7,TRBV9,TGTGCCAGCAGCGTAGGGGTCGGGAGGGCCTCGTTGTTCTACGAGCAGTACTTC,CASSVGVGRASLFYEQYF
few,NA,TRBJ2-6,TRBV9,TGTGCCAGCAGCGTAGATTGGGGCTTCCTACTTAAGGCCAACGTCCTGACTTTC,CASSVDWGFLLKANVLTF